The next 19 T cell receptor beta chains were all read from a single sample in a study of cytomegalovirus exposure and HLA in healthy donors. PCR primers comprised 60 Vbeta and 13 Jbeta primers. Clones were read by immunoSEQ multiplex PCR, and TCRdb kept only the in-frame ones, dropping some. The sample includes 66,000 or so clones, more than 70% of them seen just once. The sample taken for sequencing was PBMCs. The source of these receptors is a man aged 25 to 40 in good health and CMV-seropositive.

The chain links TRBV25-1 to TRBJ2-7, with 7 positions matching TRBD1. The V gene end was trimmed by 1 base and the J gene end by 2 bases; junction bases not matched to a gene: 8. Looked up from germline, CDR1 is MGHDK and CDR2 is SYGVNS. The CDR3 length is 16 residues. CDR3 in DNA: TGTGCCAGCAGTGAATGGTATCGACAGGGACCCTACGAGCAGTACTTC. Translation gives CASSEWYRQGPYEQYF.

This chain uses TRBV4-2 with TRBJ2-1; a possible D gene is TRBD2 (6 bases). The V end lost 0 bases, the J end lost 5 bases, and 11 bases lay between the germline ends. Germline lookup yields CDR1 LGHNA and CDR2 YNFKEQ. The CDR3 runs to 15 residues. CDR3 amino acids: CASSQDWDSHNEQFF. The CDR3 DNA is TGTGCCAGCAGCCAAGACTGGGACTCGCACAATGAGCAGTTCTTC.

The genes are TRBV7-9 and TRBJ2-1; 9 bases fit TRBD2. Germline-derived CDR1 and CDR2 are SEHNR and FQNEAQ (reference sequence). The CDR3 totals 15 residues. V was pared by 6 bases and J by 2 bases, with 5 bases of the junction left unmatched. The CDR3 DNA sequence: TGTGCCAGCAGGGTAGCGGGAGCGACCTACAATGAGCAGTTCTTC. This codes for CASRVAGATYNEQFF.

The rearrangement joins TRBV7-2 to TRBJ1-5; 10 bases are a match to TRBD1. The germline V gene encodes CDR1 SGHTA and CDR2 FQGNSA. V was clipped by 4 bases and J by 6 bases; unmatched bases: 3. The CDR3 covers 14 residues. In DNA form, the CDR3 reads TGTGCCAGCAGCTCCGGGACAGGGGCTCAGCCCCAGCATTTT. Its translation is CASSSGTGAQPQHF.

This clone showed up just once. V usage is TRBV7-7 and J usage is TRBJ2-5, with 13 bases matching TRBD2. The germline V gene has CDR1 SSHAT and CDR2 FNYEAQ (reference sequence). CDR3 length: 12 amino acids. This chain's CDR3 is CATSGGGETQYF. DNA of the CDR3: TGTGCTACTAGCGGGGGGGGAGAGACCCAGTACTTC.

V gene TRBV13 combines with J gene TRBJ2-4, with a possible D match to TRBD2 (6 bases). The CDR3 is 13 residues long. V was cut by 6 bases and J by 5 bases, with 11 bases left in between. CDR1 PRHDT and CDR2 FYEKMQ come from the germline V gene (reference sequence). CDR3 nucleotides: TGTGCCAGCAGTCTTAGCGGAGAAAACATTCAGTACTTC. This gives the protein CASSLSGENIQYF. Combining the CDR3 with reference TRBV13 and TRBJ2-4 gives the whole variable domain AAGVIQSPRHLIKEKRETATLKCYPIPRHDTVYWYQQGPGQDPQFLISFYEKMQSDKGSIPDRFSAQQFSDYHSELNMSSLELGDSALYFCASSLSGENIQYFGAGTRLSVL.

The rearrangement uses TRBV5-4 and TRBJ1-3, with 9 bases aligning to TRBD1. This CDR3 has 14 residues. In germline, CDR1 is SGHNT, CDR2 YYREEE (reference sequence). Trimming cost V 4 bases and J 4 bases; bases outside gene matches: 3. The CDR3 DNA reads TGTGCCAGCAGCCACACAGGGGGCGGAAACACCATATATTTT. Protein: CASSHTGGGNTIYF.

The chain carries TRBV15 and TRBJ2-5, with TRBD1 matching 7 bases. Germline CDR1 LNHNV, CDR2 YYDKDF (reference sequence). CDR3 size: 21 residues. Unmatched junction bases numbered 20, after V lost 0 bases and J lost 1 base. The CDR3 coding sequence is TGTGCCACCAGCAGAGAATTGACAGGGCGGCGAAGACCTTCGATCCAAGAGACCCAGTACTTC. It yields the protein CATSRELTGRRRPSIQETQYF.

The rearrangement uses TRBV30 and TRBJ2-2; D is undetermined. The CDR3 spans 11 residues. The germline CDR1 and CDR2 sequences are GTSNPN and SVGIG (reference sequence). Trimming removed 4 bases at V and 7 bases at J, with 7 bases between. The CDR3: CAWTAGGELFF. The DNA of the CDR3 is TGTGCCTGGACCGCAGGCGGGGAGCTGTTTTTT.

J is TRBJ2-7 and V is TRBV21-1; TRBD1, the D gene given by the table, was not confirmed from the DNA. TRBV21-1 corresponds to a pseudogene. The CDR3 spans 16 residues. The CDR3 DNA follows: TGTGCCAGCAGCTCAAAGTGGGGACAGAGGTTCTACGAGCAGTACTTC. Protein sequence: CASSSKWGQRFYEQYF.

The chain uses TRBV4-1 and TRBJ2-2; TRBD2 might be the D (7 bases). The CDR3 contains 16 residues. Trimming removed 1 base at V and 10 bases at J, with 19 bases between. Germline V gives CDR1 MGHRA, CDR2 YSYEKL. Here the CDR3 DNA reads TGCGCCAGCAGCCAAGGTTGGGGGGGCCCGGGCCAGGAGCTGTTTTTT. It codes for CASSQGWGGPGQELFF.

This chain connects TRBV25-1 to TRBJ2-6; D is ambiguous. The V and J ends lost 6 bases and 0 bases respectively, with 6 bases between them. The germline CDR1 and CDR2 sequences are MGHDK and SYGVNS. The CDR3 has 14 amino acids. The CDR3 coding sequence is TGTGCCAGCAGCGACAACTCTGGGGCCAACGTCCTGACTTTC. It specifies CASSDNSGANVLTF.

The chain carries TRBV19 and TRBJ1-1; D is unresolved. The germline V gene has CDR1 LNHDA and CDR2 SQIVND (reference sequence). This CDR3 has 14 amino acids. V was shortened by 5 bases and J by 4 bases, with 14 bases between the two germline ends. The CDR3, as DNA: TGTGCCAGTAGTTCCCCAACATGGGCCACTGAAGCTTTCTTT. It codes for CASSSPTWATEAFF.

This chain uses TRBV19 with TRBJ2-7, with TRBD2 identical over 12 bases. The V segment lost 5 bases and the J segment 9 bases; nucleotides outside the gene matches: 11. Germline V lookup: CDR1 LNHDA, CDR2 SQIVND (reference sequence). The CDR3 extends over 15 amino acids. The CDR3 coding sequence is TGTGCCAGTAGTTACCTAGCGGGAGGGCCGTACTTGCAGTACTTC. The encoded protein is CASSYLAGGPYLQYF. The full variable domain, in which reference TRBV19 and TRBJ2-7 provide the parts outside the CDR3, is DGGITQSPKYLFRKEGQNVTLSCEQNLNHDAMYWYRQDPGQGLRLIYYSQIVNDFQKGDIAEGYSVSREKKESFPLTVTSAQKNPTAFYLCASSYLAGGPYLQYFGPGTRLTVT.

The chain joins TRBV7-8 to TRBJ2-4; 7 bases align to TRBD1. This CDR3 contains 15 residues. CDR1 and CDR2 (germline): SGHVS, FQNEAQ. V was pared by 0 bases and J by 6 bases, with 5 bases of the junction left unmatched. CDR3 amino acids: CASSLAHTGVNIQYF. The DNA of the CDR3 is TGTGCCAGCAGCTTAGCGCACACAGGGGTAAACATTCAGTACTTC.

The rearrangement uses TRBV27 and TRBJ1-1, with a tentative D call TRBD1 (6 bases). This CDR3 region has 13 residues. Germline CDR1 is MNHEY and CDR2 is SMNVEV (reference sequence). The V end lost 7 bases, the J end lost 5 bases, and 14 bases lay between the germline ends. The CDR3 region is CASKAGAETEAFF. For the CDR3, the DNA is TGTGCCAGCAAGGCAGGGGCAGAAACTGAAGCTTTCTTT.

This chain uses TRBV2 with TRBJ2-3; TRBD2 aligns across 10 bases. Germline V CDR1 and CDR2: SNHLY, FYNNEI. V dropped 6 bases and J dropped 1; count of bases not matched to a gene: 1. The CDR3 totals 14 residues. The CDR3 region has the DNA TGTGCCAGCAGAGGACTAGCGGGCACAGATACGCAGTATTTT. Amino acids: CASRGLAGTDTQYF.

V and J are TRBV4-1 and TRBJ1-2; 9 bases map to TRBD1. Germline-derived CDR1 and CDR2 are MGHRA and YSYEKL. With V trimmed by 1 base and J by 8 bases, 5 bases remained unmatched. The CDR3 runs to 14 residues. CDR3 DNA sequence: TGCGCCAGCAGCCAAGTAACAGGGGGCGACGGCTACACCTTC. Translating it yields CASSQVTGGDGYTF.

This chain uses TRBV18 with TRBJ2-4, with a possible D match to TRBD2 (6 bases). Germline lookup yields CDR1 KGHSH and CDR2 LQKENI. V lost 2 bases and J lost 0, with 14 bases in between. The CDR3 spans 17 residues. DNA for the CDR3: TGTGCCAGCTCACCATTCTGGCGGGGCCTAGCCAAAAACATTCAGTACTTC. Amino acids: CASSPFWRGLAKNIQYF.